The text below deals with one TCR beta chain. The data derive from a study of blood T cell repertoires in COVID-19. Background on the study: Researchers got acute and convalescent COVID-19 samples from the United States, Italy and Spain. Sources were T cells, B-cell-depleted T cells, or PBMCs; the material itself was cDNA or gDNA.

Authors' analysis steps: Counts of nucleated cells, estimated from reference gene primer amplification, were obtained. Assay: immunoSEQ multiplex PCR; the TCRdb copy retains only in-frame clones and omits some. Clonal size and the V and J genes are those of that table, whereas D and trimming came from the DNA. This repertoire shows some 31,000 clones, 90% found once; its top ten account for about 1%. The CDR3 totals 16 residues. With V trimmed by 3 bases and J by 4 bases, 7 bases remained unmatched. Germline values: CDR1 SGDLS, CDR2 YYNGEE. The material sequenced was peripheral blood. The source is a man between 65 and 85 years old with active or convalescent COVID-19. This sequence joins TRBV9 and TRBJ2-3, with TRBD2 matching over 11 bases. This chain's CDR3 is CASSDSGGAGADTQYF. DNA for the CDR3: TGTGCCAGCAGCGATAGCGGGGGGGCTGGGGCAGATACGCAGTATTTT.